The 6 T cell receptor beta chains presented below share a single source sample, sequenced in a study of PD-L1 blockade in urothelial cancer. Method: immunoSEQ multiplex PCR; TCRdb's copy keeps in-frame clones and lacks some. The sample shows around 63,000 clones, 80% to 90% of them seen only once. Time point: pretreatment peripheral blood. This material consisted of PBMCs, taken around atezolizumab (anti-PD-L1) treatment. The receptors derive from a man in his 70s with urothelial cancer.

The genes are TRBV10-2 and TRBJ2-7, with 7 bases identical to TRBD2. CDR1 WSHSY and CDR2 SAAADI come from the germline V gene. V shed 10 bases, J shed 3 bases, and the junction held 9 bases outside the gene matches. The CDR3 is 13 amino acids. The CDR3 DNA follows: TGCGCCACCGTGGGGGACTATTTCTACGAGCAGTACTTC. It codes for CATVGDYFYEQYF.

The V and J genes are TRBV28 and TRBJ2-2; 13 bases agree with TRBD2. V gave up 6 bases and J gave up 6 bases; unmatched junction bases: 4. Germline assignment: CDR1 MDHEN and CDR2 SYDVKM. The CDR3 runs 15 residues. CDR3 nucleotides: TGTGCCAGCAGGCCCGGACTAGCGGGAGCCGGGGAGCTGTTTTTT. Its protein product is CASRPGLAGAGELFF.

As DNA, the CDR3 is TGCGCCAGCAGCTTGGGCCAGGGGAGTACTGGAAACACCATATATTTT. Protein: CASSLGQGSTGNTIYF. The V call is TRBV5-1, the J call TRBJ1-3, with D possibly TRBD1 on 6 matching bases. The CDR3 runs 16 residues. Germline V gene data show CDR1 as SGHRS and CDR2 as YFSETQ. V was pared by 0 bases and J by 2 bases, with 12 bases between.

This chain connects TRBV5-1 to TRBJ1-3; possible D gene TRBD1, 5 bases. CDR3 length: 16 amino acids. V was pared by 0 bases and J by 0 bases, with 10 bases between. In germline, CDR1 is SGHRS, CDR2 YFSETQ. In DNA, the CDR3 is TGCGCCAGCAGCTTGGAGACAGAGATCTCTGGAAACACCATATATTTT. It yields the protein CASSLETEISGNTIYF.

CDR3 amino acids: CASSPRDLGTIYF. CDR3 DNA: TGTGCCAGCAGCCCCCGGGATTTGGGCACCATATATTTT. This chain links TRBV7-9 with TRBJ1-3; unclear D gene. The CDR3 is 13 amino acids. The germline gives CDR1 SEHNR, CDR2 FQNEAQ (reference sequence). Trimming removed 5 bases at V and 9 bases at J, with 14 bases between.

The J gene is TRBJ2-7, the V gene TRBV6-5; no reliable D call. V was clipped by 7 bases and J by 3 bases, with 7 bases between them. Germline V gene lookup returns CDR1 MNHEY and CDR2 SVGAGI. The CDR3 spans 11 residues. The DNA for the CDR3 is TGTGCCAGCAACCAGAACTACGAGCAGTACTTC. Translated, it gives CASNQNYEQYF.